The rows below give T cell receptor beta chains drawn from one sample of a study of blood T cell repertoires in COVID-19. Generated by immunoSEQ multiplex PCR, the TCRdb table keeps only in-frame clones and is missing some. The data hold roughly 130,000 clones, with approximately 80% observed a single time. Material for sequencing was peripheral blood. The receptor source for this set is a woman aged 55-75 years with acute or convalescent COVID-19. The CDR3 runs from the conserved cysteine through the conserved F or W. Each record gives: D gene, clone size, J gene, V gene, CDR3 DNA, CDR3 protein. A D gene is named only where the DNA matches it firmly. Size values are once, few and many counts, or a class for expanded clones, and some rows have none.

TRBD1 | once | TRBJ1-3 | TRBV4-1 | TGCGCCAGCAGCCAAGATGGGACAGACGCCCTCACTGGAAACACCATATATTTT | CASSQDGTDALTGNTIYF
. | . | TRBJ1-5 | TRBV6-5 | TGTGCCAGCGAAACAGGGACGTATAGCAATCAGCCCCAGCATTTT | CASETGTYSNQPQHF
. | . | TRBJ1-4 | TRBV5-1 | TGCGCCAGCAAACCCAACAGAGATGAAAAACTGTTTTTT | CASKPNRDEKLFF
. | once | TRBJ1-5 | TRBV28 | TGTGCCAGCAGTAAGGGACAACAGCCCCAGCATTTT | CASSKGQQPQHF
TRBD1 | once | TRBJ1-6 | TRBV7-9 | TGTGCCAGCAGAGGACAGGGAGGGAATTCACCCCTCCACTTT | CASRGQGGNSPLHF
. | few | TRBJ2-7 | TRBV19 | TGTGCCAGTAGTTGGAGAGGGAACGACGAGCAGTACTTC | CASSWRGNDEQYF
TRBD2 | . | TRBJ2-5 | TRBV5-4 | TGTGCCAGCAGCCCTCACTCGGGGGGGCAAGAGACCCAGTACTTC | CASSPHSGGQETQYF
. | . | TRBJ1-4 | TRBV6-5 | TGTGCCAGCACCCGGTTGGGGGGTGAAAAACTGTTTTTT | CASTRLGGEKLFF
. | . | TRBJ1-6 | TRBV6-5 | TGTGCCAGCAGTTACTCGAGCCAGGGTGGATCACCCCTCCACTTT | CASSYSSQGGSPLHF
. | many | TRBJ1-2 | TRBV30 | TGTGCCTGGAGTTTTTCCCAAAGACAGGCTGGCTACACCTTC | CAWSFSQRQAGYTF
. | . | TRBJ1-2 | TRBV5-4 | TGTGCCAGCACCATGTCGCGGGACTCTGGCTACACCTTC | CASTMSRDSGYTF
. | . | TRBJ1-4 | TRBV15 | TGTGCCACCAGGGGGGCCTACAATGAAGAACTGTTTTTT | CATRGAYNEELFF
. | . | TRBJ1-5 | TRBV19 | TGTGCCAGTAGTATCGTAGGGGGTAGAAATCAGCCCCAGCATTTT | CASSIVGGRNQPQHF
TRBD1 | few | TRBJ2-4 | TRBV5-6 | TGTGCCAGCAGCTTGTTGAGGGGGCGGTTAGCCAAAAACATTCAGTACTTC | CASSLLRGRLAKNIQYF
. | . | TRBJ1-2 | TRBV6-5 | TGTGCCAGCAGTTCTCCACCGGGACACGCTAACTTTGGCTACACCTTC | CASSSPPGHANFGYTF
. | . | TRBJ1-5 | TRBV2 | TGTGCCAGCAGTGGGGGGCAGGGTAATCAGCCCCAGCATTTT | CASSGGQGNQPQHF
TRBD2 | . | TRBJ2-1 | TRBV11-2 | TGTGCCAGCAGCGCTATTGGCGGGGGGAACTCCTACAATGAGCAGTTCTTC | CASSAIGGGNSYNEQFF
. | . | TRBJ1-1 | TRBV18 | TGTGCCAGCTCAAACCAGGAGGTGAACACTGAAGCTTTCTTT | CASSNQEVNTEAFF
. | . | TRBJ2-3 | TRBV19 | TGTGCCAGTACCGGAAGGACAGTTCCAAGCACAGATACGCAGTATTTT | CASTGRTVPSTDTQYF
. | . | TRBJ2-3 | TRBV19 | TGTGCCAACCCCGAAGAGTTTTTCACAGATACGCAGTATTTT | CANPEEFFTDTQYF
. | . | TRBJ2-5 | TRBV5-4 | TGTGCCAGCAGGGGGACTGCGGAAGAGACCCAGTACTTC | CASRGTAEETQYF
. | few | TRBJ2-4 | TRBV5-4 | TGTGCCAGCAGCTTGGACAGGCGACGGGACATTCAGTACTTC | CASSLDRRRDIQYF
TRBD1 | . | TRBJ2-2 | TRBV7-3 | TGTGCCAGCAGCTTAAGCCCCCGGACAGGAGGCGGGGAGCTGTTTTTT | CASSLSPRTGGGELFF
TRBD1 | . | TRBJ1-4 | TRBV7-9 | TGTGCCAGCACCTCGACAGGGACAAATGAAAAACTGTTTTTT | CASTSTGTNEKLFF
TRBD1 | . | TRBJ1-2 | TRBV19 | TGTGCCAGTAGTAGGACTACAGGGGACTATGGCTACACCTTC | CASSRTTGDYGYTF
. | few | TRBJ1-3 | TRBV19 | TGTGCCAGTAGTACCCGACAGTCCGGTGGAAACACCATATATTTT | CASSTRQSGGNTIYF
TRBD2 | . | TRBJ2-1 | TRBV9 | TGTGCCAGCAGCGTTGATAGCGGGGGGGCTGGAGGGAATGAGCAGTTCTTC | CASSVDSGGAGGNEQFF
. | few | TRBJ1-5 | TRBV4-1 | TGCGCCAGCAGCCGCGACAGGTTTGAGAATCAGCCCCAGCATTTT | CASSRDRFENQPQHF
TRBD1 | . | TRBJ1-1 | TRBV19 | TGTGCCTGTACTGAGCAGGGGGCAGTGAACACTGAAGCTTTCTTT | CACTEQGAVNTEAFF
. | . | TRBJ1-1 | TRBV28 | TGTGCCACCCACGCTCGCGGGACTGAAGCTTTCTTT | CATHARGTEAFF